These 5 T cell receptor beta chains were sequenced from one sample in a study of cytomegalovirus exposure and HLA in healthy donors (dated by TCRdb to the late 2010s). The library was prepared using the immunoSEQ multiplex PCR assay. For the multiplex PCR, a mixture combining 60 forward primers for TCR Vbeta segments and 13 reverse primers for TCR Jbeta segments was used. The immuneACCESS repertoire file appears here via TCRdb, limited to in-frame rearrangements. These files lack a portion of the clones; in checked studies, under half of the deficit traces to unresolved V genes, and the cause of the others is not known. The sample table lists approximately 89,000 clones, 85% of them with a count of one. In total, the top ten clones hold 6.5% to 9% of the sample. Sequencing was carried out using PBMCs. The receptors shown here come from a man between 40 and 49 years old in good health and CMV-seropositive.

DNA for the CDR3: TGTGCCAGTAGTATAGAGGGAGGGATTCCCTACGAGCAGTACTTC. Protein product: CASSIEGGIPYEQYF. The chain couples TRBV19 to TRBJ2-7; 7 bases map to TRBD2. The trim removed 0 bases at V and 2 bases at J, leaving 4 bases unmatched. The CDR3 runs 15 residues. Looked up from germline, CDR1 is LNHDA and CDR2 is SQIVND (reference sequence).

The V call is TRBV11-3, the J call TRBJ1-6; possible D gene TRBD1, 5 bases. V lost 3 bases, J lost 9 bases, and 24 bases lay in between. From germline, CDR1 is SGHNT and CDR2 YENEEA. CDR3 length: 18 residues. The CDR3 coding sequence is TGTGCCAGCAGCTTTGGAGAAGGGGCGCGAATAAACTTTTCACCCCTCCACTTT. Amino acid sequence: CASSFGEGARINFSPLHF.

V usage is TRBV19 and J usage is TRBJ2-7; perhaps TRBD1 as D (5 bases). V was clipped by 3 bases and J by 2 bases, with 8 bases between them. Per germline, CDR1 LNHDA and CDR2 SQIVND (reference sequence). The CDR3 runs to 13 residues. The CDR3 loop is CASSITGPYEQYF. The CDR3 region has the DNA TGTGCCAGTAGTATCACAGGCCCCTACGAGCAGTACTTC.

In this sample, this clone turned up a few times. The V call is TRBV11-3, the J call TRBJ1-4; D unclear. V lost 11 bases to trimming and J lost 10 bases, with 8 bases between them. The CDR3 is 9 residues long. Germline V lookup: CDR1 SGHNT, CDR2 YENEEA. This chain's CDR3 is CAGSGKLFF. The CDR3 coding sequence is TGTGCCGGATCGGGAAAACTGTTTTTT.

The chain recombines TRBV18 with TRBJ1-2; 7 positions agree with TRBD1. The CDR3 is 12 residues long. J gave up 7 bases and V 6 bases, and 5 bases lay outside the gene matches. The germline CDR1 and CDR2 sequences are KGHSH and LQKENI. This CDR3 is CASSPDRSGYTF. DNA for the CDR3: TGTGCCAGCTCGCCGGACAGGAGTGGCTACACCTTC.